Reported below is one T cell receptor (beta chain). The data were obtained in a study of blood T cell repertoires in COVID-19. Study-wide background: The analysed material was cDNA or gDNA that came from T cells, B-cell-depleted T cells, or PBMCs.

The study recruited people aged about 18 to 89 years across 20 to 30 US areas. Per germline, CDR1 SGHVS and CDR2 FQNEAQ. V was pared by 0 bases and J by 0 bases, with 5 bases of the junction left unmatched. This CDR3 has 17 residues. Under the authors' procedure: Nucleated cell number was recorded as an estimate derived from reference gene primer amplification. Only in-frame clones appear in the TCRdb table, and some are missing; sequencing was by immunoSEQ multiplex PCR. V and J calls and clone size are given by that table; D and trimming were obtained from the DNA. The data contain 250,000 to 350,000 clones, approximately 85% of them singletons.

This rearrangement joins TRBV7-8 to TRBJ2-1; TRBD1 matches at 7 bases. Sequences were obtained from PBMCs or T cells enriched from blood (not recorded which). This receptor was taken from a woman in her twenties or thirties who had recovered from COVID-19. Here the CDR3 reads CASSLAPTGISYNEQFF. CDR3 bases: TGTGCCAGCAGCTTAGCCCCGACAGGGATCTCCTACAATGAGCAGTTCTTC.